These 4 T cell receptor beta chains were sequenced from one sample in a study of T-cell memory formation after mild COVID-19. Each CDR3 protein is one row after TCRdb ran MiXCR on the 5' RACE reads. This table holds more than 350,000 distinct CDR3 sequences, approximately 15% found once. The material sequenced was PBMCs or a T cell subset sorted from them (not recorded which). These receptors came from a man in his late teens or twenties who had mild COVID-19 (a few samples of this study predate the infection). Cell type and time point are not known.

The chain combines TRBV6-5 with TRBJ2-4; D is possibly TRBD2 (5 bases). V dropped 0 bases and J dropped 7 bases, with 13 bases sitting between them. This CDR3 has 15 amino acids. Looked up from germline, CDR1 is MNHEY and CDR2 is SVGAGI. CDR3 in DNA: TGTGCCAGCAGTTACTCGAATTTCGGGGAGAACATTCAGTACTTC. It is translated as CASSYSNFGENIQYF.

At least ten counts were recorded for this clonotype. This CDR3 reads CASSFSMNTEAFF. The DNA of the CDR3 is TGTGCCAGCAGCTTTAGTATGAACACTGAAGCTTTCTTT. The chain recombines TRBV7-2 with TRBJ1-1; no clear D. CDR1 is SGHTA, CDR2 FQGNSA, per germline. This CDR3 is 13 amino acids long. V was cut by 3 bases and J by 0 bases, with 5 bases left in between.

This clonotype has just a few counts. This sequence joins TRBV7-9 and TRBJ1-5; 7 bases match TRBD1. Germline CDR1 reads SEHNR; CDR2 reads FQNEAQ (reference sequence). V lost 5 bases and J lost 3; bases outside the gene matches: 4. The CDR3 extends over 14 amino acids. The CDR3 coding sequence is TGTGCCAGCAGCACCGACAGGGCCAATCAGCCCCAGCATTTT. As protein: CASSTDRANQPQHF.

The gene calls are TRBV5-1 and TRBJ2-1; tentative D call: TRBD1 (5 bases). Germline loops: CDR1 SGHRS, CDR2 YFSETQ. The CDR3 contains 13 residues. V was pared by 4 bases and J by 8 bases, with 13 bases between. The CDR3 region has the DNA TGCGCCAGCAGCGGACAAGCAAAGGATGAGCAGTTCTTC. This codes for CASSGQAKDEQFF. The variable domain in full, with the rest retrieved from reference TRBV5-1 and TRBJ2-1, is KAGVTQTPRYLIKTRGQQVTLSCSPISGHRSVSWYQQTPGQGLQFLFEYFSETQRNKGNFPGRFSGRQFSNSRSEMNVSTLELGDSALYLCASSGQAKDEQFFGPGTRLTVL.